Sequencing of this TCR beta chain was carried out in a study of regulatory T cells in long-lasting Graves disease. Overall study: More than 5 years of antithyroid drugs with positive TSH receptor antibodies defined persistent Graves' disease.

Relying on iRepertoire HTBI primers and Arm-PCR of CDR3 regions, the team built TCR beta libraries. TCRdb ran MiXCR on the multiplex PCR reads and lists one entry per CDR3 protein. This sample carries around 460,000 distinct CDR3 sequences, roughly 22% of them seen once, and the ten largest clones take over 10%. The time point: persistent/refractory GD, antithyroid drugs over 5 years with positive TRAb. Generation of the TCR library employed RNA extracted from PBMCs. Patient provenance is recorded as an endocrinology department in Xi'an, China. This clonotype was seen once. The CDR3 is made up of 13 amino acids. Germline-derived CDR1 and CDR2 are SEHNR and FQNEAQ (reference sequence). Deletions cut 11 bases from V and 5 bases from J, with 19 bases between.

The source is a female donor with Graves disease. The material sequenced was peripheral blood mononuclear cells (PBMCs), taken when the disease was refractory, from a patient treated with antithyroid drugs. The chain employs TRBV7-9 and TRBJ2-7, with a possible D match to TRBD2 (5 bases). DNA for the CDR3: TGTGCCGGCGTAAGAGGGAGCCCCGACGAGCAGTACTTC. It specifies CAGVRGSPDEQYF. The variable domain in full, with the rest retrieved from reference TRBV7-9 and TRBJ2-7, is DTGVSQNPRHKITKRGQNVTFRCDPISEHNRLYWYRQTLGQGPEFLTYFQNEAQLEKSRLLSDRFSAERPKGSFSTLEIQRTEQGDSAMYLCAGVRGSPDEQYFGPGTRLTVT.